This T cell receptor (beta chain) was identified during a study of blood T cell repertoires in COVID-19 (dated by TCRdb to 2019 to 2021). The study in broad terms: Samples from collaborators originated in the United States, Italy and Spain and spanned both the acute and convalescent phases of COVID-19. The prospective study material was composed of cDNA or gDNA derived from T cells, B-cell-depleted T cells, or PBMCs. Deeply sampled blood TCRbeta repertoires from subjects exposed to, actively infected with, or recovered from COVID-19 were included in the dataset. The repertoires were released in a freely available public database intended as a resource for research on the immune response to SARS-CoV-2. Samples came from the ongoing ImmuneRACE study (first 160 participants) plus 1,254 subjects from 6 global collaborators. Nearly every sample came with metadata listing a de-identified subject ID, COVID-19 status, age in years and sex. Where available, HLA class I and class II types were obtained from metadata supplied by the sample provider rather than from assay-based typing.

Comments on this clone: The specificity of this receptor is unknown. The record has no base qualities; no much larger clone is one base away.

In the prospective study, participants were roughly 18 to 89 years old, resided in 24 geographic areas of the United States, and were enrolled through a virtual design. Cohort assignment in the prospective study relied on participant-reported clinical history from a screening survey and a study questionnaire. For ImmuneRACE Cohort 3, a participant was defined as recovered based on two consecutive negative NP/OP PCR tests, clearance by a healthcare professional, or resolution of symptoms. In the prospective study, mobile phlebotomists collected whole blood, serum and a nasopharyngeal or oropharyngeal swab from each participant. Participants in the prospective study had the option to provide additional blood draws and questionnaires over a 2-month period. Before DNA extraction, prospective study blood samples were shipped either frozen or at room temperature. Overall results and qualifications from the work: The quantity of clinical and demographic metadata differed by source and by participant and was supplied without curation.

Including the terminal cysteine and phenylalanine, the CDR3 comprises 14 residues. Left in the record is the CDR3 DNA by itself, 42 bases read in frame from the first base. CDR1 and CDR2 are read off the germline V gene as SGDLS and YYNGEE. V is cut back by 3 bases and J by 8 bases, with 5 bases in the junction unmatched. TCRbeta CDR3 regions were amplified from genomic DNA by means of the immunoSEQ Assay, a bias-controlled multiplex PCR. Per the original workflow: The number of nucleated cells in each sample was estimated from the amplification of reference gene primers within the assay. Sequence reads were collapsed and filtered to measure the absolute abundance of every unique TCRbeta CDR3 rearrangement. For each sample, productive Simpson clonality was calculated by taking the square root of Simpson's diversity index across productive rearrangements. In its TCRdb copy, this immuneACCESS table keeps in-frame sequences only and misses some clones. Where compared with another copy, unresolved V genes explain less than half of these, and the others have no known cause. D and trimming were read from the DNA, whereas the V and J calls and clone size are those reported in that table. For this sample the table gives over 130,000 clones, of which about 79% were detected only once. The top ten hold over 2.5% of the sample.

The TCR originated in a woman aged 45-60 years who had recovered from COVID-19. Source material: PBMCs or T cells enriched from blood (not recorded which). The chain employs TRBV9 and TRBJ1-6; 7 central nucleotides agree with TRBD1. The nucleotide sequence is given as TGTGCCAGCAGCGACGGGCAGGGGGATTCACCCCTCCACTTT. Its protein is CASSDGQGDSPLHF.